This T cell receptor (beta chain) was recovered during a study of CD8 T cells in ankylosing spondylitis. Study-level results: Blood of patients with ankylosing spondylitis appeared to be characterized by a TCR beta motif of about eight highly homologous variants. Matched synovial fluid from ankylosing spondylitis patients was reported to be enriched for disease-linked clones. Previously reported in reactive arthritis synovial fluid and blood were some of the motif variants. CD8+ disease-linked clones were present at relatively low frequencies in blood.

The V and J ends lost 5 bases and 2 bases, in that order; junction bases with no gene match: 12. The CDR3 runs 17 residues. Germline CDR1 and CDR2: SEHNR and FQNEAQ (reference sequence). With molecular barcodes, quantitative 5'-RACE was used to make the TCR beta libraries. TCRdb used MiXCR to reprocess the 5' RACE reads, holding one entry per CDR3 protein. The table has about 220,000 distinct CDR3 sequences, around 16% seen once; the top ten hold about two fifths. This clonotype appeared a single time. Its antigen is still unknown. The genes are TRBV7-9 and TRBJ2-1; TRBD1 aligns across 7 bases. Sequencing was done on a sample of blood, either unsorted or a sorted T cell fraction (not recorded which). This sequence originates from a male donor with ankylosing spondylitis. CDR3 in amino acids: CASSIYQQGPTYNEQFF. The CDR3 DNA is TGTGCCAGCAGCATTTACCAACAGGGGCCTACCTACAATGAGCAGTTCTTC.